Below, 27 T cell receptor beta chains from the same sample are listed, as sequenced in a study of OX40 agonist ivuxolimab in advanced cancers. Assay: immunoSEQ multiplex PCR; the TCRdb copy retains only in-frame clones and omits some. The sample has 70,000 to 80,000 clones; over 85% are singletons. Sequencing was performed on CD4+ or CD8+ T cells sorted from blood, taken in a trial of the OX40 agonist ivuxolimab. These receptors all come from an adult with an advanced solid tumor such as melanoma, head and neck, liver or kidney cancer.

The rearrangement uses TRBV9 and TRBJ1-1, with D perhaps matching TRBD1 (5 bases). Germline assignment: CDR1 SGDLS and CDR2 YYNGEE. V lost 0 bases and J 5 bases, leaving 14 bases between the germline ends. CDR3 length: 15 amino acids. The chain's CDR3 is CASSVAAGMRTEAFF. In nucleotides, the CDR3 is TGTGCCAGCAGCGTAGCGGCAGGGATGCGGACTGAAGCTTTCTTT.

The rearrangement joins TRBV2 to TRBJ2-1; 12 bases are shared with TRBD2. Losses at the gene ends were 4 bases for V and 6 bases for J; bases not matched to a gene: 7. There are 16 residues in the CDR3. Germline lookup yields CDR1 SNHLY and CDR2 FYNNEI. The CDR3 DNA is TGTGCCAGCAGTGCTAGCGGGAGGGCCCTTTTCAATGAGCAGTTCTTC. Translated: CASSASGRALFNEQFF.

This chain links TRBV19 with TRBJ2-3, with 10 bases aligning to TRBD1. The CDR3 contains 19 residues. CDR1 is LNHDA, CDR2 SQIVND, per germline (reference sequence). J was trimmed by 1 base and V by 2 bases; bases with no gene match: 12. DNA for the CDR3: TGTGCCAGTAGTATACGGGACAGGGGCTTGCGGGTAGGCACAGATACGCAGTATTTT. Its translation is CASSIRDRGLRVGTDTQYF.

V is TRBV5-1 and J is TRBJ2-7; D gene uncertain. V was pared by 0 bases and J by 3 bases, with 10 bases between. CDR3 size: 14 residues. Germline loops: CDR1 SGHRS, CDR2 YFSETQ. The CDR3 DNA sequence: TGCGCCAGCAGCTTGGGCGTCGGCCTCTACGAGCAGTACTTC. It is translated as CASSLGVGLYEQYF.

This chain joins TRBV2 and TRBJ1-6, with D maybe TRBD1 (5 bases). The ends were cut back, 7 bases at V and 11 bases at J, with 27 bases in the middle. Germline CDR1 SNHLY, CDR2 FYNNEI. This CDR3 is built from 17 residues. CDR3 amino acids: CASTYRYRSDTEAPLHF. The CDR3 DNA reads as TGTGCCAGCACGTACCGATACAGGTCCGACACGGAGGCACCCCTCCACTTT.

The rearrangement uses TRBV13 and TRBJ2-5; D uncertain. This CDR3 has 17 amino acids. Germline CDR1 reads PRHDT; CDR2 reads FYEKMQ (reference sequence). Trimming pared 1 base from V and 5 bases from J, leaving 20 bases between. For the CDR3, the DNA is TGTGCCAGCAGCTTAGTCCCAGGATCCGGTTCGCGGGAGACCCAGTACTTC. Translated: CASSLVPGSGSRETQYF.

This clone was picked up one time. The J gene is TRBJ1-1, the V gene TRBV27; D perhaps matches TRBD1 (6 bases). From germline, CDR1 is MNHEY and CDR2 SMNVEV (reference sequence). The CDR3 consists of 14 residues. V was trimmed by 5 bases and J by 5 bases, leaving 15 bases between them. CDR3: CASSSRGVWTEAFF. CDR3 nucleotides: TGTGCCAGCAGTAGTAGGGGGGTTTGGACTGAAGCTTTCTTT.

With respect to this clone: This sample includes further DNA sequences coding for the same CDR3. This rearrangement joins TRBV11-3 to TRBJ2-7, with unresolved D. V was clipped by 1 base and J by 1 base, with 5 bases between them. The CDR3 is 13 amino acids. Germline V gene sequence: CDR1 SGHNT, CDR2 YENEEA. This CDR3 is CASSLGQSYEQYF. DNA of the CDR3: TGTGCCAGCAGCTTAGGACAATCCTACGAGCAGTACTTC.

The chain joins TRBV27 to TRBJ1-5; D might be TRBD1 (5 bases). The V end lost 6 bases, the J end lost 4 bases, and 16 bases lay between the germline ends. The germline V gene has CDR1 MNHEY and CDR2 SMNVEV (reference sequence). The CDR3 spans 15 residues. The DNA for the CDR3 is TGTGCCAGCAGGGCCCGGGGTGGGGGGAATCAGCCCCAGCATTTT. It specifies CASRARGGGNQPQHF.

The chain uses TRBV27 and TRBJ2-5; D unresolved. The CDR3 sequence is 13 residues long. V was shortened by 1 base and J by 4 bases, with 7 bases between the two germline ends. Germline values: CDR1 MNHEY, CDR2 SMNVEV (reference sequence). The CDR3 loop is CASSLYGRETQYF. The CDR3 DNA reads as TGTGCCAGCAGTTTATACGGTAGAGAGACCCAGTACTTC.

This rearrangement joins TRBV20-1 to TRBJ2-5; D not certain. The CDR3 has 11 residues. V was trimmed by 6 bases and J by 3 bases, leaving 8 bases between them. Germline CDR1 and CDR2: DFQATT and SNEGSKA (reference sequence). CDR3 loop: CSAVEKETQYF. CDR3 DNA: TGCAGTGCCGTCGAGAAAGAGACCCAGTACTTC.

The V gene is TRBV7-2, the J gene TRBJ2-7, with D possibly matching TRBD2 (6 bases). V lost 3 bases to trimming and J lost 0 bases, with 9 bases between them. CDR3 length: 14 residues. The germline V gene encodes CDR1 SGHTA and CDR2 FQGNSA. The CDR3 reads CASSFLAPSYEQYF. CDR3 bases: TGTGCCAGCAGCTTCCTAGCGCCCTCCTACGAGCAGTACTTC.

The genes are TRBV10-2 and TRBJ2-7, with D perhaps given as TRBD1 or TRBD2 (5 bases each). Germline V CDR1 and CDR2: WSHSY, SAAADI. V was shortened by 6 bases and J by 4 bases, with 13 bases between the two germline ends. This CDR3 has 13 residues. CDR3 region: CASRRGENYEQYF. CDR3 coding DNA: TGCGCCAGCAGGAGAGGGGAGAATTACGAGCAGTACTTC.

The rearrangement links TRBV11-2 to TRBJ2-5; D not resolved. The CDR3 consists of 15 residues. V shed 4 bases and J shed 2 bases, with 14 bases lying between them. The germline gives CDR1 SGHAT, CDR2 FQNNGV. CDR3 DNA: TGTGCCAGCAGCTCGGCGCAGGAAAATCAAGAGACCCAGTACTTC. Translated: CASSSAQENQETQYF.

This clone has only one observation. The CDR3 loop is CASSFLPGRTYNEQFF. CDR3 nucleotide sequence: TGTGCCAGCAGTTTTCTTCCGGGGCGAACCTACAATGAGCAGTTCTTC. The V call is TRBV27, the J call TRBJ2-1; D is possibly TRBD1 or TRBD2 (5 bases each). Germline V gives CDR1 MNHEY, CDR2 SMNVEV (reference sequence). Trimming cost V 3 bases and J 2 bases, with 14 bases left between them. The CDR3 covers 16 residues.

This sequence joins TRBV13 and TRBJ2-1, with 15 bases identical to TRBD2. Germline CDR1 is PRHDT and CDR2 is FYEKMQ (reference sequence). CDR3 length: 17 residues. Trimming at V came to 4 bases and at J to 2 bases, leaving 3 bases not matched to a gene. For the CDR3, the DNA is TGTGCCAGCAGCTCCCGGACTAGCGGGAGGGCCTACAATGAGCAGTTCTTC. Encoded protein: CASSSRTSGRAYNEQFF. The full variable domain, completed using reference TRBV13 and TRBJ2-1, is AAGVIQSPRHLIKEKRETATLKCYPIPRHDTVYWYQQGPGQDPQFLISFYEKMQSDKGSIPDRFSAQQFSDYHSELNMSSLELGDSALYFCASSSRTSGRAYNEQFFGPGTRLTVL.

The chain combines TRBV13 with TRBJ1-1, with a possible D match to TRBD1 (6 bases). The CDR3 spans 15 residues. The V gene lost 1 base and the J gene lost 2 bases, with 11 bases spanning the gap. Germline V gene lookup returns CDR1 PRHDT and CDR2 FYEKMQ (reference sequence). The CDR3 spells CASSLEVRGNTEAFF. The CDR3 nucleotides are TGTGCCAGCAGCTTAGAAGTCAGGGGTAACACTGAAGCTTTCTTT. Full variable domain (missing parts from reference TRBV13 and TRBJ1-1): AAGVIQSPRHLIKEKRETATLKCYPIPRHDTVYWYQQGPGQDPQFLISFYEKMQSDKGSIPDRFSAQQFSDYHSELNMSSLELGDSALYFCASSLEVRGNTEAFFGQGTRLTVV.

V is TRBV19 and J is TRBJ2-5; tentative D call: TRBD2 (6 bases). V dropped 3 bases and J dropped 4 bases, with 18 bases sitting between them. Looked up from germline, CDR1 is LNHDA and CDR2 is SQIVND (reference sequence). The CDR3 consists of 16 residues. The CDR3 protein is CASSIGPPSVGETQYF. The CDR3 DNA reads as TGTGCCAGTAGTATCGGACCGCCTAGCGTAGGAGAGACCCAGTACTTC.

The V call is TRBV7-6, the J call TRBJ1-1; weak D call: TRBD1 (5 bases). V was cut by 2 bases and J by 5 bases, with 12 bases left in between. CDR3 size: 14 residues. CDR1 and CDR2 (germline): SGHVS, FNYEAQ. The CDR3 loop is CASSLWGEGTEAFF. The CDR3 DNA follows: TGTGCCAGCAGCTTATGGGGGGAAGGTACTGAAGCTTTCTTT.

With respect to this clone: This specimen includes other DNA sequences encoding the same CDR3. This rearrangement joins TRBV5-1 to TRBJ2-3; no definite D call. Trimming removed 0 bases at V and 6 bases at J, with 5 bases between. CDR1 is SGHRS, CDR2 YFSETQ, per germline. This CDR3 comprises 12 residues. The CDR3 sequence is CASSLVADTQYF. The DNA of the CDR3 is TGCGCCAGCAGCTTGGTTGCGGATACGCAGTATTTT.

The rearrangement joins TRBV12-5 to TRBJ2-1, with 9 bases fitting TRBD1. CDR1 is LGHNT and CDR2 is FRNRAP in the germline V gene. CDR3 length: 14 amino acids. The ends lost 7 bases at V and 6 bases at J; junction bases unmatched: 7. The DNA for the CDR3 is TGTGCTAGTGTTGGACAGGGGTCCCTCAATGAGCAGTTCTTC. It codes for CASVGQGSLNEQFF. The whole variable domain, remainder taken from reference TRBV12-5 and TRBJ2-1, is DARVTQTPRHKVTEMGQEVTMRCQPILGHNTVFWYRQTMMQGLELLAYFRNRAPLDDSGMPKDRFSAEMPDATLATLKIQPSEPRDSAVYFCASVGQGSLNEQFFGPGTRLTVL.

The CDR3: CASSLGDETQYF. The CDR3, as DNA: TGTGCCAGCAGCTTAGGGGATGAGACCCAGTACTTC. The genes are TRBV7-9 and TRBJ2-5; D remains ambiguous. The V end was cut by 1 base, the J end by 5 bases, with 5 bases between. This CDR3 spans 12 amino acids. CDR1 is SEHNR, CDR2 FQNEAQ, per germline (reference sequence). The whole variable domain, filled in from reference TRBV7-9 and TRBJ2-5, reads DTGVSQNPRHKITKRGQNVTFRCDPISEHNRLYWYRQTLGQGPEFLTYFQNEAQLEKSRLLSDRFSAERPKGSFSTLEIQRTEQGDSAMYLCASSLGDETQYFGPGTRLLVL.

The genes are TRBV27 and TRBJ2-3, with 7 bases fitting TRBD1. Germline CDR1 is MNHEY and CDR2 is SMNVEV (reference sequence). The length of the CDR3 is 17 residues. V lost 8 bases and J lost 2; bases outside the gene matches: 16. The DNA of the CDR3 is TGTGCCAGCTTCCCTAAAACGGGACAGCAAACCACAGATACGCAGTATTTT. Residues: CASFPKTGQQTTDTQYF.

V is TRBV14 and J is TRBJ2-3, with 9 bases aligning to TRBD2. Germline CDR1 SGHDN, CDR2 FVKESK. The CDR3 has 17 amino acids. V shed 4 bases and J 0 bases; nucleotides not matched to a gene: 8. The CDR3 sequence: CASSPGLAPASTDTQYF. The CDR3 DNA sequence: TGTGCCAGCAGCCCTGGACTAGCGCCGGCAAGCACAGATACGCAGTATTTT.

This chain connects TRBV5-6 to TRBJ1-1, with D possibly being TRBD1 (5 bases). Trimming removed 2 bases at V and 8 bases at J, with 13 bases between. CDR1 and CDR2 (germline): SGHDT, YYEEEE. The CDR3 contains 13 residues. CDR3: CASSFGTPGEAFF. The CDR3 nucleotides read TGTGCCAGCAGCTTCGGGACTCCGGGGGAAGCTTTCTTT.

V is TRBV4-1 and J is TRBJ2-2, with D possibly matching TRBD1 (6 bases). The germline V gene encodes CDR1 MGHRA and CDR2 YSYEKL. V gave up 2 bases and J gave up 0 bases, with 7 bases separating them. The length of the CDR3 is 15 residues. The CDR3 DNA reads TGCGCCAGCAGCCAATGGACAGCGAACACCGGGGAGCTGTTTTTT. It codes for CASSQWTANTGELFF.

This rearrangement joins TRBV27 to TRBJ1-5; weak D call: TRBD1 (5 bases). The CDR3 spans 14 residues. V was shortened by 1 base and J by 5 bases, with 9 bases between the two germline ends. Germline CDR1 and CDR2: MNHEY and SMNVEV (reference sequence). The CDR3 region has the DNA TGTGCCAGCAGTTTATTTGGGGGGGATCAGCCCCAGCATTTT. Translation gives CASSLFGGDQPQHF.